The 19 T cell receptor beta chains given below trace back to one sample, sequenced in a study of T cells in Graves' hyperthyroidism and ophthalmopathy. The investigators amplified TCR beta CDR3 regions from RNA transcripts. With the HTBI primer set, the TCR CDR3 went through a first round of RT-PCR. MiXCR, applied by TCRdb to the multiplex PCR reads, yields one record per CDR3 protein. The table has fewer than 800,000 distinct CDR3 sequences, around 15% seen once; the top ten hold 8.4%. Sequencing was performed on blood. The receptors shown here come from a man aged 18-30 years with Graves' hyperthyroidism.

This clonotype was seen only a few times. The CDR3 here is CSIDRDFGETQYF. Here the CDR3 DNA reads TGCAGCATCGACAGGGACTTTGGAGAGACCCAGTACTTC. The rearrangement joins TRBV29-1 to TRBJ2-5; weak D call: TRBD1 (7 bases). Germline V gene data show CDR1 as SQVTM and CDR2 as ANQGSEA. CDR3 length: 13 amino acids. V lost 8 bases to trimming and J lost 4 bases, with 17 bases between them.

This clonotype was found many times. The rearrangement joins TRBV9 to TRBJ2-3, with D unclear. Trimming shortened V by 5 bases and J by 4 bases, and 8 bases separated the two germline ends. The CDR3 runs 12 residues. Looked up from germline, CDR1 is SGDLS and CDR2 is YYNGEE. CDR3 in amino acids: CASRGSSDTQYF. CDR3 coding DNA: TGTGCCAGCAGAGGTTCCTCAGATACGCAGTATTTT. The full variable domain, rest sourced from reference TRBV9 and TRBJ2-3, is DSGVTQTPKHLITATGQRVTLRCSPRSGDLSVYWYQQSLDQGLQFLIQYYNGEERAKGNILERFSAQQFPDLHSELNLSSLELGDSALYFCASRGSSDTQYFGPGTRLTVL.

Details on this clonotype: A clone one base away is much larger, so this may be a read error. V usage is TRBV12-3 or TRBV12-4 and J usage is TRBJ2-1, with D perhaps matching TRBD1 or TRBD2 (5 bases each). The CDR3 spans 13 residues. V lost 7 bases, J lost 8 bases, and 15 bases lay in between. This chain's CDR3 is CASTGTNGHEQFF. CDR3 sequence (DNA): TGTGCCAGCACTGGGACCAACGGACATGAGCAGTTCTTC.

This clonotype has at least ten counts. The J gene is TRBJ1-5, the V gene TRBV28, with D possibly TRBD1 on 6 matching bases. Germline V CDR1 and CDR2: MDHEN, SYDVKM. The CDR3 runs to 15 residues. Trimming took 6 bases from V and 0 from J, leaving 12 bases between them. CDR3 region: CASSPRGYSNQPQHF. CDR3 coding DNA: TGTGCCAGCAGCCCCAGGGGTTATAGCAATCAGCCCCAGCATTTT.

V usage is TRBV25-1 and J usage is TRBJ2-2; D uncertain. The CDR3 loop spans 13 amino acids. V was cut by 1 base and J by 6 bases, with 6 bases left in between. Germline V gene data show CDR1 as MGHDK and CDR2 as SYGVNS. CDR3 protein: CASSEFGPGELFF. The CDR3 DNA follows: TGTGCCAGCAGTGAATTCGGCCCCGGGGAGCTGTTTTTT.

The chain recombines TRBV29-1 with TRBJ2-1; no definite D call. This CDR3 comprises 11 residues. Germline V lookup: CDR1 SQVTM, CDR2 ANQGSEA. The germline V and J ends were trimmed by 6 bases and 10 bases, with 13 bases remaining between them. In nucleotides, the CDR3 is TGCAGCGTCCCAACTGAGGCCGAGCAGTTCTTC. It specifies CSVPTEAEQFF.

This clonotype was detected many times. As DNA, the CDR3 is TGTGCCAGCAGTGCCTGGAGGGAGAGGGGTCAGCCCCAGCATTTT. Its translation: CASSAWRERGQPQHF. The gene calls are TRBV12-3 or TRBV12-4 and TRBJ1-5; a possible D gene is TRBD1 (5 bases). The CDR3 extends over 15 amino acids. The V end lost 5 bases, the J end lost 6 bases, and 17 bases lay between the germline ends.

The genes are TRBV20-1 and TRBJ2-2, with a tentative D call TRBD2 (6 bases). V gave up 6 bases and J gave up 5 bases, with 19 bases separating them. CDR3 length: 15 amino acids. CDR1 is DFQATT and CDR2 is SNEGSKA in the germline V gene (reference sequence). CDR3 sequence reads: CSAKPAGSETGELFF. In DNA form, the CDR3 reads TGCAGTGCCAAGCCTGCGGGGAGTGAGACCGGGGAGCTGTTTTTT.

This clonotype has a handful of counts. The V and J genes are TRBV9 and TRBJ1-3; D unclear. The CDR3 spans 13 residues. V shed 0 bases and J shed 7 bases, with 8 bases lying between them. Germline V lookup: CDR1 SGDLS, CDR2 YYNGEE. The CDR3 region is CASSVEIGNTIYF. The CDR3 region has the DNA TGTGCCAGCAGCGTAGAAATCGGCAACACCATATATTTT.

The chain combines TRBV27 with TRBJ2-2; 7 bases align to TRBD1. The germline gives CDR1 MNHEY, CDR2 SMNVEV (reference sequence). V was pared by 4 bases and J by 0 bases, with 5 bases of the junction left unmatched. This CDR3 contains 16 residues. Here the CDR3 DNA reads TGTGCCAGCAGTTCTCGGACAGGAACGAACACCGGGGAGCTGTTTTTT. Translated: CASSSRTGTNTGELFF.

Many counts were recorded for this clonotype. Here the CDR3 reads CASSLDPGRTDTQYF. CDR3 coding DNA: TGTGCCAGCAGCTTAGATCCAGGGCGCACAGATACGCAGTATTTT. The chain recombines TRBV7-2 with TRBJ2-3, with D tentatively TRBD1 (5 bases). Germline V gene data show CDR1 as SGHTA and CDR2 as FQGNSA. The ends were cut back, 1 base at V and 1 base at J, with 9 bases in the middle. This CDR3 has 15 amino acids.

This CDR3 is CASSIIGIRDIQYF. DNA of the CDR3: TGTGCCAGTAGTATTATAGGGATCAGGGACATTCAGTACTTC. The chain carries TRBV19 and TRBJ2-4; tentative D call: TRBD1 (5 bases). The V and J ends lost 3 bases and 8 bases respectively, with 14 bases between them. The CDR3 spans 14 residues. Germline assignment: CDR1 LNHDA and CDR2 SQIVND (reference sequence).

The V and J genes are TRBV28 and TRBJ1-3; 9 nucleotides align to TRBD1. CDR1 is MDHEN, CDR2 SYDVKM, per germline. The CDR3 is 14 residues long. Germline trimming cut 8 bases from V and 2 bases from J; bases unmatched to any gene: 4. The CDR3 here is CASGRTGAGNTIYF. The CDR3 bases are TGTGCCAGCGGTCGGACAGGGGCTGGAAACACCATATATTTT.

In this sample, this clonotype turned up many times. V gene TRBV30 combines with J gene TRBJ2-7; tentatively, D is TRBD1 or TRBD2 (5 bases each). The CDR3 loop spans 13 amino acids. Germline V gene lookup returns CDR1 GTSNPN and CDR2 SVGIG (reference sequence). Trimming took 3 bases from V and 5 from J, leaving 14 bases between them. This CDR3 is CAWRRAGPDEQYF. The CDR3 DNA is TGTGCCTGGAGGCGGGCAGGGCCGGACGAGCAGTACTTC.

This clonotype was observed at least ten times. The J gene is TRBJ2-7, the V gene TRBV5-5; TRBD1 or TRBD2 may be the D gene (5 bases each). Germline CDR1 SGHKS, CDR2 YYEKEE (reference sequence). Trimming shortened V by 2 bases and J by 8 bases, and 26 bases separated the two germline ends. This CDR3 has 17 amino acids. CDR3 DNA: TGTGCCAGCAGCTTAGGGGACGGAGACCCCCCGCCGGGAAAGCAGTACTTC. This sequence encodes CASSLGDGDPPPGKQYF.

This clonotype was observed at least ten times. This sequence joins TRBV29-1 and TRBJ2-7; D not certain. Between the trimmed V and J ends, which lost 7 bases and 1 base, there was a span of 11 bases. Germline values: CDR1 SQVTM, CDR2 ANQGSEA. This CDR3 comprises 12 residues. The CDR3 nucleotides are TGCAGCGCCGTAGAAACTTCCTACGAGCAGTACTTC. Protein product: CSAVETSYEQYF.

This clonotype showed up just a few times. V and J are TRBV7-2 and TRBJ2-5, with D hard to call. Trimming shortened V by 3 bases and J by 1 base, and 6 bases separated the two germline ends. CDR1 and CDR2 (germline): SGHTA, FQGNSA. The CDR3 is 13 amino acids. This CDR3 is CASSFSFQETQYF. The CDR3 region has the DNA TGTGCCAGCAGCTTCAGCTTCCAAGAGACCCAGTACTTC.

The count of this clonotype is one. This chain links TRBV4-1 with TRBJ2-7, with D possibly matching TRBD1 (6 bases). This CDR3 spans 15 amino acids. In germline, CDR1 is MGHRA, CDR2 YSYEKL. V was clipped by 1 base and J by 0 bases, with 10 bases between them. Written as DNA, the CDR3 is TGCGCCAGCAGCCAAGGATCGGGACACTCCTACGAGCAGTACTTC. Translation gives CASSQGSGHSYEQYF.

Of note for this clonotype: A single base separates this from a much larger clone, so it may be a read error. V is TRBV12-3 or TRBV12-4 and J is TRBJ2-1; TRBD1 matches 9 bases. With V trimmed by 6 bases and J by 4 bases, 4 bases remained unmatched. The CDR3 spans 14 residues. CDR3 amino acids: CASRRDRAYNEQFF. The CDR3 bases are TGTGCCAGCAGACGGGACAGGGCTTACAATGAGCAGTTCTTC.